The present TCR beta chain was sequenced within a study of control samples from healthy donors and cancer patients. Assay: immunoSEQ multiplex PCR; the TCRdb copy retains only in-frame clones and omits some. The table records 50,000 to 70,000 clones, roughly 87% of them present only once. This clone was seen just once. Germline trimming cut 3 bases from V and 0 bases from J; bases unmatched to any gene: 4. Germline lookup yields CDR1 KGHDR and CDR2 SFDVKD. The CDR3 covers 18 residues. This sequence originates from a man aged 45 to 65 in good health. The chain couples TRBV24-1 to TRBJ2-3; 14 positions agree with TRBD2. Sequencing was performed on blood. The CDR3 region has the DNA TGTGCCACCAGTGATGATTGGACTAGCGGGAGGAGCACAGATACGCAGTATTTT. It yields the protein CATSDDWTSGRSTDTQYF.